Included here is one T cell receptor beta chain sequence, with context. Its antigen is currently unknown. The sample belongs to a study of a mutant IDH1 vaccine in newly diagnosed glioma. Overall study findings and caveats: Patients showed vaccine-induced immune responses at a rate of roughly 94%.

The time point here: baseline, week 1 (first vaccination visit). As to treatment: pre-vaccination baseline after standard-of-care therapy. Measured with immunoSEQ multiplex PCR; TCRdb has only the in-frame clones, and not every one. The sample includes 15,000 or so clones, almost 80% seen only once; the top ten take more than 8.5%. V was cut by 5 bases and J by 0 bases, with 8 bases left in between. Germline values: CDR1 GTSNPN, CDR2 SVGIG (reference sequence). The CDR3 loop spans 14 amino acids. The material was PBMCs, obtained from a glioma patient treated with radiotherapy, temozolomide or both. The chain carries TRBV30 and TRBJ1-6; no definite D call. This TCR was recovered from a man aged 40-55 years with glioma. CDR3 nucleotide sequence: TGTGCCTGGGGTGGCAACTCCTATAATTCACCCCTCCACTTT. Protein: CAWGGNSYNSPLHF. Variable domain in full (rest from reference TRBV30 and TRBJ1-6): SQTIHQWPATLVQPVGSPLSLECTVEGTSNPNLYWYRQAAGRGLQLLFYSVGIGQISSEVPQNLSASRPQDRQFILSSKKLLLSDSGFYLCAWGGNSYNSPLHFGNGTRLTVT.